The clone carrying this T cell receptor beta chain was counted between two and nine times. Amplified TCR beta CDR3 regions came from RNA transcripts. The TCR CDR3 was amplified in a first-round RT-PCR using the HTBI primer set. TCRdb called the multiplex PCR reads again in MiXCR, with one record for every CDR3 protein. The sample holds a few hundred thousand distinct CDR3 sequences, around 14% seen once. CDR3 length: 16 residues. The J segment lost 0 bases and the V segment lost 3 bases, leaving 5 bases of the junction unmatched. The data were taken from a study of T cells in Graves' hyperthyroidism and ophthalmopathy.

The rearrangement joins TRBV12-3 or TRBV12-4 to TRBJ1-3, with 7 bases identical to TRBD1. Sequences were obtained from blood. The source of this sequence is a woman aged 18 to 35 with Graves' hyperthyroidism. The CDR3 loop is CASSFRRQGSGNTIYF. The CDR3 nucleotides are TGTGCCAGCAGTTTCCGTAGACAGGGCTCTGGAAACACCATATATTTT.